This T cell receptor (beta chain) was documented in a study of T cell repertoires in cytomegalovirus infection. Overall study context: Both a matching HLA type and CMV infection were indicated by public TCR beta signatures. General observations from the study: There were carriers of CMV plus the relevant HLA, and cumulative public TCR beta family frequency identified them. In two of eight donors, the top clonotype was HLA-C-restricted CMV-specific.

The CDR3 spans 17 residues. Unmatched junction bases numbered 13, after V lost 5 bases and J lost 4 bases. Germline-derived CDR1 and CDR2 are MNHEY and SVGAGI. TCRdb reprocessed the reads with MiXCR, giving one entry per CDR3 protein. The repertoire includes about 530,000 distinct CDR3 sequences, around 27% of them detected once, and roughly an eighth sits in the top ten. The table lists this clonotype with a few counts. As yet, its antigen is unknown. This TCR was sampled from a human donor in good health (CMV status not recorded). Some clones in this sample may be carry-over from other donors' samples. Material for sequencing was PBMCs. This chain joins TRBV6-5 and TRBJ2-1; 8 nucleotides agree with TRBD2. The CDR3 sequence: CASSTLSGREEYNEQFF. The DNA for the CDR3 is TGTGCCAGCAGTACTTTAAGCGGGAGAGAAGAGTACAATGAGCAGTTCTTC.